The following is a T cell receptor (beta chain) sequence with its context. The source of the sample is a study of blood T cell repertoires in COVID-19. CDR1 and CDR2 (germline): SGHTA, FQGNSA. Trimming cost V 1 base and J 9 bases, with 13 bases left between them. This CDR3 has 13 amino acids. Using immunoSEQ multiplex PCR, the repertoire was profiled, and TCRdb retains in-frame clones only, with some absent. The sample has about 220,000 clones, more than 70% seen once; the top ten hold 2% to 3%. The sequenced sample consisted of PBMCs or T cells enriched from blood (not recorded which). V and J are TRBV7-2 and TRBJ2-7; D remains ambiguous. This clonotype originated in a woman between 40 and 55 years old with acute COVID-19. The CDR3 here is CASSLEPEEWQYV. In nucleotides, the CDR3 is TGTGCCAGCAGCTTAGAGCCAGAGGAATGGCAGTACGTC.